This is a list of T cell receptor beta chains from one sample in a study of cytomegalovirus exposure and HLA in healthy donors. TCRdb's table, derived via immunoSEQ multiplex PCR, lists solely in-frame clones and lacks some. The sample has 150,000 to 200,000 clones; 65% to 90% are singletons. The sequenced sample was PBMCs. Receptors originate from a human donor in good health. Both conserved end residues are part of each CDR3. A D gene is named only where the DNA matches it firmly. Clone size is shown for a subset of rows, as once, few, many or a class of expanded clone.

CDR3	DNA	V	J	size	D
CASSLSYGNNQPQHF	TGTGCCAGCAGTTTATCGTACGGGAATAATCAGCCCCAGCATTTT	TRBV27	TRBJ1-5	NA	NA
CASSKNTEAFF	TGTGCCAGTTCAAAGAACACTGAAGCTTTCTTT	TRBV19	TRBJ1-1	NA	NA
CASSGTGFPSGYTF	TGTGCCAGCAGCGGGACAGGGTTCCCCTCTGGCTACACCTTC	TRBV5-4	TRBJ1-2	NA	TRBD1
CASSYPGTSNTGELFF	TGTGCCAGCAGTTACCCAGGGACTTCAAACACCGGGGAGCTGTTTTTT	TRBV6-6	TRBJ2-2	NA	NA
CASSEVTPSSYEQYF	TGTGCCAGCAGTGAAGTTACACCCTCTTCCTACGAGCAGTACTTC	TRBV6-1	TRBJ2-7	NA	NA
CASSLVGSSYEQYF	TGTGCCAGCAGCTTGGTTGGCAGCTCCTACGAGCAGTACTTC	TRBV5-5	TRBJ2-7	few	NA
CASSLEGWETQYF	TGTGCCAGCAGCTTGGAGGGGTGGGAGACCCAGTACTTC	TRBV5-6	TRBJ2-5	NA	NA
CASSLEQGGSGANVLTF	TGTGCCAGCAGCTTGGAGCAGGGAGGTTCAGGGGCCAACGTCCTGACTTTC	TRBV5-6	TRBJ2-6	few	NA
CASSPGQGARIYGYTF	TGCGCCAGCAGCCCCGGACAGGGGGCGCGTATCTATGGCTACACCTTC	TRBV5-1	TRBJ1-2	once	TRBD1
CASRTGTAFTEAFF	TGTGCCAGCAGAACCGGGACAGCCTTCACTGAAGCTTTCTTT	TRBV2	TRBJ1-1	NA	TRBD1
CASSRAMGSSGNTIYF	TGCGCCAGCAGCCGCGCCATGGGCAGCTCTGGAAACACCATATATTTT	TRBV4-1	TRBJ1-3	NA	NA